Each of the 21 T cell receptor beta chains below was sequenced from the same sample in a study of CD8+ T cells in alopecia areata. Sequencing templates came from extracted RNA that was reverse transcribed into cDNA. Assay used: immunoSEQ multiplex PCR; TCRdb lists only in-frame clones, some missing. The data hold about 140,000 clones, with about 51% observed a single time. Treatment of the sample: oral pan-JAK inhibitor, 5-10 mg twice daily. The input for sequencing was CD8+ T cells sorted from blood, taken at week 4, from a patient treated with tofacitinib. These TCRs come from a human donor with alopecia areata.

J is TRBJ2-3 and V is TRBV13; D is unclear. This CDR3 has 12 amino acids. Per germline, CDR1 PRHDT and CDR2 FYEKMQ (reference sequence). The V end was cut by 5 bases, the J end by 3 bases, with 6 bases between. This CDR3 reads CASSISTDTQYF. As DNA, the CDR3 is TGTGCCAGCAGCATCTCTACAGATACGCAGTATTTT.

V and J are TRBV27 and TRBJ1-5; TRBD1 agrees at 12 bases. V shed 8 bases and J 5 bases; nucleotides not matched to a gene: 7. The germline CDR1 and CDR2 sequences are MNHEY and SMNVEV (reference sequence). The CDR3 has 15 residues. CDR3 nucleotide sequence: TGTGCCAGCTCCTGGGGACAGGGGGCCGATCAGCCCCAGCATTTT. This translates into CASSWGQGADQPQHF.

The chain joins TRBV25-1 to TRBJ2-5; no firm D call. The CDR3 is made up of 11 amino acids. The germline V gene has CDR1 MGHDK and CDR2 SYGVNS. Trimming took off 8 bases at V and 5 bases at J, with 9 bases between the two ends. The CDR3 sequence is CASRHGETQYF. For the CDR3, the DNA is TGTGCCAGCCGTCACGGGGAGACCCAGTACTTC.

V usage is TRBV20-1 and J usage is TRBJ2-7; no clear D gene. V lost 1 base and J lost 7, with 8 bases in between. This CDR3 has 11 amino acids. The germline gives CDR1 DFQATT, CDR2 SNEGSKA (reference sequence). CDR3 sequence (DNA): TGCAGTGCTAGAGGTGTCCGTGAGCAGTACTTC. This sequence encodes CSARGVREQYF.

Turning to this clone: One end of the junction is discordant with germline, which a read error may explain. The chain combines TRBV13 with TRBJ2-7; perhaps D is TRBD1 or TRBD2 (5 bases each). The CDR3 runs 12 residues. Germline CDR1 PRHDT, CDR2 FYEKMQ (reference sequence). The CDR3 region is CASSSDWDLRDF. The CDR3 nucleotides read TGTGCCAGCAGCTCCGATTGGGACCTCCGGGACTTC.

The CDR3 DNA is TGCAGCGTATCGGGACTAGCGTACGAGCAGTACTTC. It specifies CSVSGLAYEQYF. J is TRBJ2-7 and V is TRBV29-1; TRBD2 matches at 10 bases. Germline trimming cut 6 bases from V and 4 bases from J; bases unmatched to any gene: 3. The CDR3 runs to 12 residues. From germline, CDR1 is SQVTM and CDR2 ANQGSEA.

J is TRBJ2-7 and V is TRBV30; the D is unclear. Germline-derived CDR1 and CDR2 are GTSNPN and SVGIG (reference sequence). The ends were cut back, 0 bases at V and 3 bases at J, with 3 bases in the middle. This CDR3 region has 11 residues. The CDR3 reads CAWSVGYEQYF. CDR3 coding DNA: TGTGCCTGGAGTGTCGGCTACGAGCAGTACTTC.

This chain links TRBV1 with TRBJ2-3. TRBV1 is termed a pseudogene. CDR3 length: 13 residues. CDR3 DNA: TGCACCAGCAGCCAAGATCAGGACGGTACGCAGTATTTT. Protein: CTSSQDQDGTQYF.

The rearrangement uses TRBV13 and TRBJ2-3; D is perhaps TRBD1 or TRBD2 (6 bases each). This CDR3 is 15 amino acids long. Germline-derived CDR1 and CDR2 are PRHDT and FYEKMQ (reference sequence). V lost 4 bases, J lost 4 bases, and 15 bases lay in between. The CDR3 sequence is CASSSSLGGADTQYF. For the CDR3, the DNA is TGTGCCAGCAGCTCTTCCCTGGGGGGCGCAGATACGCAGTATTTT.

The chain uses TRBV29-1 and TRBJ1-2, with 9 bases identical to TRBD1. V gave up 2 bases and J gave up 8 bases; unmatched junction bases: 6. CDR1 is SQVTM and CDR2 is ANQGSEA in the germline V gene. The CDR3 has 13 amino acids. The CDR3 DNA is TGCAGCGTTGAACTACAGGGGGCGATAGGCTACACCTTC. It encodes CSVELQGAIGYTF.

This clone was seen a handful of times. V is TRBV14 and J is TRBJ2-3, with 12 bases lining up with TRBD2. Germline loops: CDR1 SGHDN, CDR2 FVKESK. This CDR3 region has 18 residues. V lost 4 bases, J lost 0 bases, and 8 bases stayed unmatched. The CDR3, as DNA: TGTGCCAGCAGCCGAAGGACTAGCGGGGCCCTGAGCACAGATACGCAGTATTTT. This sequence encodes CASSRRTSGALSTDTQYF.

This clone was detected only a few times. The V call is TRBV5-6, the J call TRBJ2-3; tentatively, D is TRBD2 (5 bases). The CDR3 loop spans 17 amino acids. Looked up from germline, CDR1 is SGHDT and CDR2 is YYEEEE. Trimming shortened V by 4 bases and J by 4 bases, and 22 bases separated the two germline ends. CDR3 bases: TGTGCCAGCAGCCAAGAACCCTTGGGAGCGGAGGCAGATACGCAGTATTTT. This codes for CASSQEPLGAEADTQYF. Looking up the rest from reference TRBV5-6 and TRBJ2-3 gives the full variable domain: DAGVTQSPTHLIKTRGQQVTLRCSPKSGHDTVSWYQQALGQGPQFIFQYYEEEERQRGNFPDRFSGHQFPNYSSELNVNALLLGDSALYLCASSQEPLGAEADTQYFGPGTRLTVL.

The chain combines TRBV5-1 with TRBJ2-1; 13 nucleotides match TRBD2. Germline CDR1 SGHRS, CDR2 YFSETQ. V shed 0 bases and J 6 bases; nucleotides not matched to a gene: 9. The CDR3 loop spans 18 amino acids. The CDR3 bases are TGCGCCAGCAGCTTGGAGGGACTAGCGGGACCTTTGGGCAATGAGCAGTTCTTC. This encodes CASSLEGLAGPLGNEQFF. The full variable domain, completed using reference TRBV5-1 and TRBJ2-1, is KAGVTQTPRYLIKTRGQQVTLSCSPISGHRSVSWYQQTPGQGLQFLFEYFSETQRNKGNFPGRFSGRQFSNSRSEMNVSTLELGDSALYLCASSLEGLAGPLGNEQFFGPGTRLTVL.

The DNA for the CDR3 is TGCGCCAGCAGTCAATCGTGCGCCTCTGGGGCCAACGTCCTGACTTTC. This sequence encodes CASSQSCASGANVLTF. The J gene is TRBJ2-6, the V gene TRBV23-1; no clear D gene. TRBV23-1 is an open reading frame, and its role is uncertain. The CDR3 consists of 16 residues. Trimming removed 0 bases at V and 0 bases at J, with 6 bases between.

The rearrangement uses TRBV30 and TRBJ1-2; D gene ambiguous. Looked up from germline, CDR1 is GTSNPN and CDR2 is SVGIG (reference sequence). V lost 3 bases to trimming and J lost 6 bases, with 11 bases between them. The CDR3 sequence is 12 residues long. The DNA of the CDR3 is TGTGCCTGGAGAAGCCCTGTCAATGGCTACACCTTC. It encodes CAWRSPVNGYTF. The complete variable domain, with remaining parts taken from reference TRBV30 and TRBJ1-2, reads SQTIHQWPATLVQPVGSPLSLECTVEGTSNPNLYWYRQAAGRGLQLLFYSVGIGQISSEVPQNLSASRPQDRQFILSSKKLLLSDSGFYLCAWRSPVNGYTFGSGTRLTVV.

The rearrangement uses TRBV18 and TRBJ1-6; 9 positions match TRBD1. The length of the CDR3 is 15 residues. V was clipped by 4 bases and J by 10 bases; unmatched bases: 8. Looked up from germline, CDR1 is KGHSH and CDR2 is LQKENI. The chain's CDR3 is CASSLMGQGRSPLHF. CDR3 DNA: TGTGCCAGCTCACTGATGGGACAGGGACGATCACCCCTCCACTTT.

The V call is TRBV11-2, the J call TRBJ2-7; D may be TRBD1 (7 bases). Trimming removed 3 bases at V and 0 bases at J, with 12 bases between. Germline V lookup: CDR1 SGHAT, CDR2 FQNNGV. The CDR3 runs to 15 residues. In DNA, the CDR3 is TGTGCCAGCAGCTTCTCGGGGGACAGCTCCTACGAGCAGTACTTC. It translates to CASSFSGDSSYEQYF.

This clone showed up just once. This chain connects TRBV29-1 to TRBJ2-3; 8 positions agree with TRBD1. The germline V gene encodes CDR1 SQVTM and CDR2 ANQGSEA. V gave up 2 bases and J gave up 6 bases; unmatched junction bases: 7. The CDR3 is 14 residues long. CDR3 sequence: CSVEPDRAGDTQYF. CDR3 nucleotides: TGCAGCGTTGAACCGGACAGGGCTGGCGATACGCAGTATTTT.

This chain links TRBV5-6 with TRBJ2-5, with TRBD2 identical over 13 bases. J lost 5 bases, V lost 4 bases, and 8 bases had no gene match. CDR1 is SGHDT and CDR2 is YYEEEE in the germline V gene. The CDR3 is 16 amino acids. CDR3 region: CASSDRLAGGLETQYF. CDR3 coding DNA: TGTGCCAGCAGCGATCGACTAGCGGGGGGCTTGGAGACCCAGTACTTC.

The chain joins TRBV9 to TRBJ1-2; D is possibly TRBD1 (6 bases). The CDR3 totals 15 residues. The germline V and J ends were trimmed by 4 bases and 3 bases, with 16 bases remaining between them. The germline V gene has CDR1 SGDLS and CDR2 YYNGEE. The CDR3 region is CASSLKGDSYYGYTF. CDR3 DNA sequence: TGTGCCAGCAGCCTCAAGGGGGACTCCTACTATGGCTACACCTTC.

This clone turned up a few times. CDR3 in DNA: TGTGCCAGCAGTTTAAGGACAGAATTTGAGCAGTTCTTC. Residues: CASSLRTEFEQFF. This chain uses TRBV27 with TRBJ2-1; TRBD1 is a possible D gene (6 bases). Trimming took off 2 bases at V and 9 bases at J, with 11 bases between the two ends. The CDR3 is made up of 13 amino acids. Germline loops: CDR1 MNHEY, CDR2 SMNVEV (reference sequence).